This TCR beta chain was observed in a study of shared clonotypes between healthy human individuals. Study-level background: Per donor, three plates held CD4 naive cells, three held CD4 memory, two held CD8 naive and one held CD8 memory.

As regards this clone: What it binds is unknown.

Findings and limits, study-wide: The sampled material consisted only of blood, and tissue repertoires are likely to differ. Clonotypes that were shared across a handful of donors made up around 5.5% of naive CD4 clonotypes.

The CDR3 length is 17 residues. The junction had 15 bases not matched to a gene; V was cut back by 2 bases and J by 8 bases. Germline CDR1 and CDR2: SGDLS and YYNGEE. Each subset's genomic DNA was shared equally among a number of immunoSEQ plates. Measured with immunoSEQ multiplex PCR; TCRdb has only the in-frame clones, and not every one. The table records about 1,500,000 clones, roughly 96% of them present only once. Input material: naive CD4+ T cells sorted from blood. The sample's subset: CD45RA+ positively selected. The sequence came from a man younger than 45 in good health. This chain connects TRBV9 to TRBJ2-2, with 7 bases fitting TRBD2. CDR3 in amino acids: CASSVGGLAPGVGELFF. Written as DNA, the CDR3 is TGTGCCAGCAGCGTGGGAGGGCTAGCGCCGGGCGTGGGGGAGCTGTTTTTT. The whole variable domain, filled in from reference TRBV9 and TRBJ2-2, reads DSGVTQTPKHLITATGQRVTLRCSPRSGDLSVYWYQQSLDQGLQFLIQYYNGEERAKGNILERFSAQQFPDLHSELNLSSLELGDSALYFCASSVGGLAPGVGELFFGEGSRLTVL.